One sample yielded the 27 T cell receptor beta chains listed below, sequenced in a study of monozygotic twins with inflammatory bowel disease. TCRdb reanalyzed the 5' RACE reads and collapses them to one entry per CDR3 protein, without DNA. This repertoire includes approximately 400,000 distinct CDR3 sequences. Sequencing was performed on blood. The source is a human donor with ulcerative colitis or Crohn's disease, or a healthy co-twin of an affected twin (not recorded which).

The chain couples TRBV7-2 to TRBJ2-5. The CDR3 spans 14 residues. Per germline, CDR1 SGHTA and CDR2 FQGNSA. CDR3 amino acids: CASSLGRLRETQYF.

The chain combines TRBV4-2 with TRBJ2-6. This CDR3 region has 16 residues. Germline V gene data show CDR1 as LGHNA and CDR2 as YNFKEQ. The CDR3 is CASSQASTSGANVLTF.

V is TRBV4-1 and J is TRBJ1-6. The CDR3 is 14 residues long. Germline V gene sequence: CDR1 MGHRA, CDR2 YSYEKL. CDR3 sequence: CASSQWPEDSPLHF.

The chain is built from TRBV5-5 and TRBJ2-3; TCRdb's D gene call, TRBD2, goes unchecked for lack of DNA. This CDR3 spans 14 amino acids. Germline lookup yields CDR1 SGHKS and CDR2 YYEKEE (reference sequence). CDR3 in amino acids: CASSWGEYTDTQYF.

The V gene is TRBV5-4, the J gene TRBJ1-2; with no DNA, the TCRdb D assignment of TRBD1 cannot be verified. The germline CDR1 and CDR2 sequences are SGHNT and YYREEE (reference sequence). This CDR3 has 14 residues. CDR3 sequence reads: CASSLGEGANGYTF.

This sequence joins TRBV2 and TRBJ1-6; the TRBD1 assignment by TCRdb is unverifiable without DNA. CDR1 is SNHLY and CDR2 is FYNNEI in the germline V gene. CDR3 length: 15 residues. CDR3 region: CASRGGTRYNSPLHF.

The V and J genes are TRBV24-1 and TRBJ2-1; the TCRdb call, TRBD2, lacks DNA for checking. The germline V gene has CDR1 KGHDR and CDR2 SFDVKD. The CDR3 spans 15 residues. CDR3 region: CATSDLRGLSNEQFF.

The chain carries TRBV7-3 and TRBJ2-5; no DNA is available, so the TRBD2 call from TCRdb remains unchecked. The CDR3 length is 18 residues. Germline V gene data show CDR1 as SGHTA and CDR2 as FQGTGA. The CDR3 region is CASSLKGLAGAPGETQYF.

V gene TRBV4-1 combines with J gene TRBJ2-7. This CDR3 has 15 amino acids. Germline values: CDR1 MGHRA, CDR2 YSYEKL. This CDR3 reads CASSQDQIQLYEQYF.

The V call is TRBV6-2 or TRBV6-3, the J call TRBJ2-3; TCRdb calls TRBD2, which cannot be checked without DNA. Germline CDR1 is MNHEY and CDR2 is SVGEGT. This CDR3 comprises 20 residues. The CDR3 reads CASSYPAIRGGSASTDTQYF.

This chain links TRBV29-1 with TRBJ2-3. Germline-derived CDR1 and CDR2 are SQVTM and ANQGSEA. The CDR3 runs 14 residues. The CDR3 reads CSVSGSYSVDTQYF.

The chain employs TRBV6-6 and TRBJ2-1; absent DNA, TCRdb's TRBD1 call cannot be checked. This CDR3 is 13 amino acids long. Germline V lookup: CDR1 MNHNY, CDR2 SVGAGI (reference sequence). The CDR3 protein is CASSWGGINEQFF.

This chain links TRBV6-2 or TRBV6-3 with TRBJ2-5; no DNA is available, so the TRBD1 call from TCRdb remains unchecked. The V gene's germline CDR1 is MNHEY and CDR2 SVGEGT. The CDR3 totals 16 residues. The CDR3 sequence: CASSYLSRGKGETQYF.

The rearrangement uses TRBV30 and TRBJ2-7. The CDR3 has 12 residues. In germline, CDR1 is GTSNPN, CDR2 SVGIG (reference sequence). The CDR3 sequence: CAWQGATYEQYF.

CDR3: CASRTERGQDPYGYTF. The chain is built from TRBV19 and TRBJ1-2; TCRdb proposes TRBD1, but this gene call is untestable without DNA. The CDR3 is made up of 16 amino acids. Germline V lookup: CDR1 LNHDA, CDR2 SQIVND (reference sequence).

This chain uses TRBV19 with TRBJ2-5; TCRdb picks TRBD2, but there is no DNA to check that call. The CDR3 length is 15 residues. Germline CDR1 is LNHDA and CDR2 is SQIVND (reference sequence). The CDR3 spells CASSRGTSDQETQYF.

The gene calls are TRBV7-2 and TRBJ2-5; without DNA, the TCRdb call of TRBD1 cannot be checked. The V gene's germline CDR1 is SGHTA and CDR2 FQGNSA. CDR3 length: 16 amino acids. The CDR3 loop is CASSLAVPGLVGTQYF.

The gene calls are TRBV4-2 and TRBJ1-1. The CDR3 loop spans 15 amino acids. The germline gives CDR1 LGHNA, CDR2 YNFKEQ. The CDR3 loop is CASSPSGTNRAEAFF.

The chain uses TRBV20-1 and TRBJ2-2; the D call of TRBD1 rests on TCRdb alone, since no DNA is present to check it. The length of the CDR3 is 12 residues. Germline CDR1 DFQATT, CDR2 SNEGSKA (reference sequence). CDR3 loop: CSAYRGAGELFF.

The V and J genes are TRBV7-9 and TRBJ2-1; TCRdb proposes TRBD2, but this gene call is untestable without DNA. This CDR3 is built from 14 residues. CDR1 SEHNR and CDR2 FQNEAQ come from the germline V gene (reference sequence). This chain's CDR3 is CASSFGVEGQEQFF.

The J gene is TRBJ1-6, the V gene TRBV6-5; TCRdb's D call, TRBD1, is unchecked because there is no DNA. In germline, CDR1 is MNHEY, CDR2 SVGAGI. This CDR3 is 15 amino acids long. The CDR3 reads CASSYSNRGNSPLHF.

The chain combines TRBV7-2 with TRBJ1-4. The germline CDR1 and CDR2 sequences are SGHTA and FQGNSA. This CDR3 is built from 15 residues. Here the CDR3 reads CASSPRTVGREKLFF. The full variable domain, with the rest looked up from reference TRBV7-2 and TRBJ1-4, is GAGVSQSPSNKVTEKGKDVELRCDPISGHTALYWYRQSLGQGLEFLIYFQGNSAPDKSGLPSDRFSAERTGGSVSTLTIQRTQQEDSAVYLCASSPRTVGREKLFFGSGTQLSVL.

This chain links TRBV29-1 with TRBJ1-2; no DNA is available, so the TRBD1 call from TCRdb remains unchecked. CDR1 and CDR2 (germline): SQVTM, ANQGSEA. The CDR3 length is 16 residues. CDR3 protein: CSVVIKTGTGNYGYTF.

The V call is TRBV19, the J call TRBJ2-7; as DNA is missing, the TRBD1 call by TCRdb cannot be tested. Germline V gene sequence: CDR1 LNHDA, CDR2 SQIVND (reference sequence). The CDR3 is 14 residues long. The CDR3 sequence is CASSWGTPSYEQYF.

V gene TRBV12-3 or TRBV12-4 combines with J gene TRBJ2-7. CDR3 size: 12 residues. The CDR3 sequence: CASSFSTGLQYF.

The chain joins TRBV15 to TRBJ1-5; the TCRdb call, TRBD1, lacks DNA for checking. The CDR3 sequence is 12 residues long. Per germline, CDR1 LNHNV and CDR2 YYDKDF (reference sequence). Here the CDR3 reads CATSRDRGGRHF. The variable domain in full, completed from reference TRBV15 and TRBJ1-5, reads DAMVIQNPRYQVTQFGKPVTLSCSQTLNHNVMYWYQQKSSQAPKLLFHYYDKDFNNEADTPDNFQSRRPNTSFCFLDIRSPGLGDTAMYLCATSRDRGGRHFGDGTRLSIL.

This rearrangement joins TRBV18 to TRBJ1-3. The CDR3 runs to 13 residues. Germline CDR1 and CDR2: KGHSH and LQKENI. The CDR3 region is CASSQGYGNTIYF.